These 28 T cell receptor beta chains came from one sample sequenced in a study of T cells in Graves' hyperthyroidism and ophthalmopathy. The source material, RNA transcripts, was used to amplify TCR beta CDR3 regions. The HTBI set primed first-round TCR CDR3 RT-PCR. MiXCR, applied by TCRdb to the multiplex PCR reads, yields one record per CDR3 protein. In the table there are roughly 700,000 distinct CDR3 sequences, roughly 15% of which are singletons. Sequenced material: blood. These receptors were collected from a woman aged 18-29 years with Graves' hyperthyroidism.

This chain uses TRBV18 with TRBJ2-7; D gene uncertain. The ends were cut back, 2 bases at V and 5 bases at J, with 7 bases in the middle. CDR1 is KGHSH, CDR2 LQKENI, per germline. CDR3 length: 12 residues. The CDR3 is CASSPFSDEQYF. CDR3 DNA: TGTGCCAGCTCACCATTTTCAGACGAGCAGTACTTC.

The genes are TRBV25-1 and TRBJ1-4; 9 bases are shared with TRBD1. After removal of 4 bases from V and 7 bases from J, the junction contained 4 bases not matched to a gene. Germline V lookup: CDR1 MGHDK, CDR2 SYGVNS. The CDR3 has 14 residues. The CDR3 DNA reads TGTGCCAGCAGTGGGACAGGGGATAGTGAAAAACTGTTTTTT. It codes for CASSGTGDSEKLFF.

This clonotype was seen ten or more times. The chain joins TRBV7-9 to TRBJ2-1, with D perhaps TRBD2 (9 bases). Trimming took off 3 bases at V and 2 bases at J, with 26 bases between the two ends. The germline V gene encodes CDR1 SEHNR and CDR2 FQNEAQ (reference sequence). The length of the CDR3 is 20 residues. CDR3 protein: CASSFRTGPRTSVAYNEQFF. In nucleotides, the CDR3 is TGTGCCAGCAGCTTTCGGACAGGGCCAAGGACTAGCGTAGCCTACAATGAGCAGTTCTTC.

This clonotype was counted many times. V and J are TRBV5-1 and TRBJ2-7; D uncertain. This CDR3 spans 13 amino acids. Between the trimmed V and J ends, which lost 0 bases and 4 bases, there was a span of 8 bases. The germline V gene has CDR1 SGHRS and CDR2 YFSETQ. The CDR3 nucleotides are TGCGCCAGCAGCTTGGCAGCTGATTACGAGCAGTACTTC. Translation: CASSLAADYEQYF.

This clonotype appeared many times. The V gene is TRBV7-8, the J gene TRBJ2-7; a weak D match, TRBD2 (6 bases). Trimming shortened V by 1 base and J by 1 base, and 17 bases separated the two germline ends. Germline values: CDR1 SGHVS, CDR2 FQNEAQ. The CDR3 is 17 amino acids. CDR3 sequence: CASSLEASGGASYEQYF. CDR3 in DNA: TGTGCCAGCAGCTTAGAAGCTTCAGGCGGGGCTTCCTACGAGCAGTACTTC.

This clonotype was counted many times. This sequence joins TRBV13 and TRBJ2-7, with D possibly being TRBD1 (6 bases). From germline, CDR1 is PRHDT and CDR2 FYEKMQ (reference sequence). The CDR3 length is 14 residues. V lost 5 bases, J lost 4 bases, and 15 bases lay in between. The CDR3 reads CASSPSAGAYEQYF. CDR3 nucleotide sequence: TGTGCCAGCAGCCCCTCGGCAGGGGCTTACGAGCAGTACTTC.

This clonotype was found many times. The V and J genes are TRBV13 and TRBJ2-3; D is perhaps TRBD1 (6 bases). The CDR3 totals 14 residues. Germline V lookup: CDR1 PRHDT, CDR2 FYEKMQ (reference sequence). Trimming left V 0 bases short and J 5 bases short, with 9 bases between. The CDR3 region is CASSLGGAEDTQYF. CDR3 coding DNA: TGTGCCAGCAGCTTAGGGGGGGCGGAAGATACGCAGTATTTT.

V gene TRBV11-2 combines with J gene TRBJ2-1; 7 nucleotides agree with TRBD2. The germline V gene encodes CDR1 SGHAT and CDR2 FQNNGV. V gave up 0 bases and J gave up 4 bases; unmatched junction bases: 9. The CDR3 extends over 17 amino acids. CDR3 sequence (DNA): TGTGCCAGCAGCTTAGATCGATGGTCGGGGGGTTACAATGAGCAGTTCTTC. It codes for CASSLDRWSGGYNEQFF.

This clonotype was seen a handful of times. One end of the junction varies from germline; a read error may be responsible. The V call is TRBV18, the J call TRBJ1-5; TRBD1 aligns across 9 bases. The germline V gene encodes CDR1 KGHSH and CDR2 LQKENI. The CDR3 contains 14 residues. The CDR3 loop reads CVSSPRQGDQPQHF. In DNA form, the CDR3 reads TGTGTCAGCTCTCCTAGACAGGGGGATCAGCCCCAGCATTTT. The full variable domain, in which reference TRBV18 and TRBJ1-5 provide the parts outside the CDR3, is NAGVMQNPRHLVRRRGQEARLRCSPMKGHSHVYWYRQLPEEGLKFMVYLQKENIIDESGMPKERFSAEFPKEGPSILRIQQVVRGDSAAYFCVSSPRQGDQPQHFGDGTRLSIL.

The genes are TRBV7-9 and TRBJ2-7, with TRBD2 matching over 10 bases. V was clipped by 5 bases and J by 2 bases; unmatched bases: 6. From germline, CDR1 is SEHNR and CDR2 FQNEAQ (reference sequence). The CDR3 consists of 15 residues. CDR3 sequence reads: CASSLTSGTTYEQYF. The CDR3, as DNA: TGTGCCAGCAGCCTTACTAGCGGGACTACCTACGAGCAGTACTTC.

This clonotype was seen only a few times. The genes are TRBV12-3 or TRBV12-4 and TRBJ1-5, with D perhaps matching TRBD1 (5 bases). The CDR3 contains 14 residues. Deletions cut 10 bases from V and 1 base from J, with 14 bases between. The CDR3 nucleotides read TGTGCCAACTGGCGGGGGGGAAGCAATCAGCCCCAGCATTTT. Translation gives CANWRGGSNQPQHF.

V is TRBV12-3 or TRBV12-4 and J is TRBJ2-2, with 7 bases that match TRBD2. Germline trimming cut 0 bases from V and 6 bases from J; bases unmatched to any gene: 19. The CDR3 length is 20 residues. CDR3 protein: CASSLARMAGAPIKAGELFF. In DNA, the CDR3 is TGTGCCAGCAGTTTAGCGCGAATGGCGGGAGCCCCTATAAAGGCCGGGGAGCTGTTTTTT.

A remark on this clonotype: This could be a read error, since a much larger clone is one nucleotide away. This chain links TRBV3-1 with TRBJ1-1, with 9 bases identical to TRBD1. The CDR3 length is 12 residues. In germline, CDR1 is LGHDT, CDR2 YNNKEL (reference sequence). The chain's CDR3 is CVSGQGPREAFF. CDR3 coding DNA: TGTGTCAGCGGACAGGGGCCCCGTGAAGCTTTCTTT.

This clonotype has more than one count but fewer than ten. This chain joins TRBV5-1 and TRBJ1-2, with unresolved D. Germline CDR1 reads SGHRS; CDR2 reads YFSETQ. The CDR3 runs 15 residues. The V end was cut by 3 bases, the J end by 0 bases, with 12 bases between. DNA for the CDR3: TGCGCCAGCAGCTCCCTCCGGTCGGCTAACTATGGCTACACCTTC. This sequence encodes CASSSLRSANYGYTF.

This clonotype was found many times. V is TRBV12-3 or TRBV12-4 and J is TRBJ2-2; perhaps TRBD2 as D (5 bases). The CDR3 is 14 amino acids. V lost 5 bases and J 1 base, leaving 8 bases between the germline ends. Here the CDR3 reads CASSHRENTGELFF. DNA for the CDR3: TGTGCCAGCAGTCACCGGGAGAACACCGGGGAGCTGTTTTTT.

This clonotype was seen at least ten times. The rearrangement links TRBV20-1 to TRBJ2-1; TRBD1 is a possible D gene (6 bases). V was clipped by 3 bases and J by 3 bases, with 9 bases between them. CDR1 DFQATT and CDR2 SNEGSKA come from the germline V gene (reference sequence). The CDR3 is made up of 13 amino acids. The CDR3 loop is CSARRQDYNEQFF. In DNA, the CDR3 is TGCAGTGCTAGGAGACAGGACTACAATGAGCAGTTCTTC.

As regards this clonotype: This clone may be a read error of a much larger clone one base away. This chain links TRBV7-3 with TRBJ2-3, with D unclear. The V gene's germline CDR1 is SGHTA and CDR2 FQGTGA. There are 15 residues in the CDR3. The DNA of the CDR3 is TGTACCAGCAGCTTAACGACACTTAGCACAGATACGCAGTATTTT. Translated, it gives CTSSLTTLSTDTQYF.

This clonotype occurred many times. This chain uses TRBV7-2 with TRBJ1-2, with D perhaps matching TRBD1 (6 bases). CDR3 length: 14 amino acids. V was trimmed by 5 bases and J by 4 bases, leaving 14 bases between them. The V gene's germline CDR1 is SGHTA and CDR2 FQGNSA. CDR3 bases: TGTGCCAGCAGCCCGCCGGGGGCGAGCTATGGCTACACCTTC. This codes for CASSPPGASYGYTF. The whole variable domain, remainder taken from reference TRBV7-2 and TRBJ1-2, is GAGVSQSPSNKVTEKGKDVELRCDPISGHTALYWYRQSLGQGLEFLIYFQGNSAPDKSGLPSDRFSAERTGGSVSTLTIQRTQQEDSAVYLCASSPPGASYGYTFGSGTRLTVV.

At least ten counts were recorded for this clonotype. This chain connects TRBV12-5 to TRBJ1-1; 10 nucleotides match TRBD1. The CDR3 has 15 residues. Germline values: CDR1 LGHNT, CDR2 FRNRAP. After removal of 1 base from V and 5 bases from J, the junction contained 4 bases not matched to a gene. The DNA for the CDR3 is TGTGCTAGTGGTTTGGGACAGGGGGCGCGTACTGAAGCTTTCTTT. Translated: CASGLGQGARTEAFF.

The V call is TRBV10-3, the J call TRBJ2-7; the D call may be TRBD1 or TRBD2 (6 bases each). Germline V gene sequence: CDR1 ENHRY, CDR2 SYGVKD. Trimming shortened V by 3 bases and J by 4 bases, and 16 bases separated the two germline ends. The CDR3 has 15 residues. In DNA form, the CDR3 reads TGTGCCATCAGTGAAAGGATGGAGGGGGGATACGAGCAGTACTTC. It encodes CAISERMEGGYEQYF.

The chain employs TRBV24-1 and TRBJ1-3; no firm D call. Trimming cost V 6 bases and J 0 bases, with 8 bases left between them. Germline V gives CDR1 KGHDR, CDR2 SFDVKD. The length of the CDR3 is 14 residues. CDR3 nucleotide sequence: TGTGCCACCAGTTTCTCCCGCTCTGGAAACACCATATATTTT. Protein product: CATSFSRSGNTIYF.

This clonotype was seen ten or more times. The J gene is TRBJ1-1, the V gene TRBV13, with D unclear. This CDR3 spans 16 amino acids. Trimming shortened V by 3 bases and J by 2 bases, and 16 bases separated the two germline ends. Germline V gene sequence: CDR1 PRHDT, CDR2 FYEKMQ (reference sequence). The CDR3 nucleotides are TGTGCCAGCAGCTTCAACCGCGGTAGAGCAAACACTGAAGCTTTCTTT. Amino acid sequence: CASSFNRGRANTEAFF.

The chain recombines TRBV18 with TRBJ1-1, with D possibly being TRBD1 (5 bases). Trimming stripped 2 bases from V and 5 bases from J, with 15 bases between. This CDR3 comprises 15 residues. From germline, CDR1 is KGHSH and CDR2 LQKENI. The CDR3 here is CASSPTTDFGTEAFF. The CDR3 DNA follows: TGTGCCAGCTCACCAACGACAGACTTCGGGACTGAAGCTTTCTTT.

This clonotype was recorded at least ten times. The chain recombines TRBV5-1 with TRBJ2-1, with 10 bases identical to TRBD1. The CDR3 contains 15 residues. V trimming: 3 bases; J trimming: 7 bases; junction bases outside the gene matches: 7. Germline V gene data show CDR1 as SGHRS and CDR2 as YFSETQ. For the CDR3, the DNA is TGCGCCAGCAGCTCGGACAGGGGGAAATATAATGAGCAGTTCTTC. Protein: CASSSDRGKYNEQFF. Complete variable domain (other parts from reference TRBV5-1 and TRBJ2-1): KAGVTQTPRYLIKTRGQQVTLSCSPISGHRSVSWYQQTPGQGLQFLFEYFSETQRNKGNFPGRFSGRQFSNSRSEMNVSTLELGDSALYLCASSSDRGKYNEQFFGPGTRLTVL.

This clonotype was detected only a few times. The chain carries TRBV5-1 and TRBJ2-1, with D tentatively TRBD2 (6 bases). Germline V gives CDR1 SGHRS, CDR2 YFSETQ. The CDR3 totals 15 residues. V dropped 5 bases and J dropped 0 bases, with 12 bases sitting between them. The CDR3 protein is CASRLAASSYNEQFF. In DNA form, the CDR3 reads TGCGCCAGCAGATTAGCGGCGAGCTCCTACAATGAGCAGTTCTTC.

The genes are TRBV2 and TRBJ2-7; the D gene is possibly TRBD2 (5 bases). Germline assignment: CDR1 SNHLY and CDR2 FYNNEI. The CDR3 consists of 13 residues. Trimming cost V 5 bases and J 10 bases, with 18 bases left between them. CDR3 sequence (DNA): TGTGCCAGCAGTCGGACCCTAGCCGGCGAACAGTACTTC. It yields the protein CASSRTLAGEQYF. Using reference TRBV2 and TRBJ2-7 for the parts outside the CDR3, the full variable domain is EPEVTQTPSHQVTQMGQEVILRCVPISNHLYFYWYRQILGQKVEFLVSFYNNEISEKSEIFDDQFSVERPDGSNFTLKIRSTKLEDSAMYFCASSRTLAGEQYFGPGTRLTVT.

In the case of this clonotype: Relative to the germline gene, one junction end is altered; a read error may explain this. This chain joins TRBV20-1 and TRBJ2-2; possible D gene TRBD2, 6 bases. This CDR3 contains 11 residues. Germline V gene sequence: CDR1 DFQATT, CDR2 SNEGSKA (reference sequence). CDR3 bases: TGCAGTGCTTTGACTGCCGGGGGGCTGTTTTTT. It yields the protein CSALTAGGLFF.

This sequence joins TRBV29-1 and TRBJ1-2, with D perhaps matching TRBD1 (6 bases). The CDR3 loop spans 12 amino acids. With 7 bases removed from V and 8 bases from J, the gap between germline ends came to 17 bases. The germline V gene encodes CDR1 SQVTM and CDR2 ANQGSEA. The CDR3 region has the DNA TGCAGCGCTATCACAGGGCCCAGAGGCTACACCTTC. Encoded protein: CSAITGPRGYTF.